Below, one T cell receptor beta chain is given with its context. This clonotype was counted a few times. Its binding antigen is unknown. Base quality data are lacking; no much larger clone is found one base away. The sample originates from a study of T cell repertoires in cytomegalovirus infection (dated by TCRdb to between 2018 and 2021). At the level of the whole study: Donor HLA type was relevant to the analysis, as public TCR beta signatures indicated carriage of CMV infection together with the matching HLA type.

Reads for this sample came from an Illumina HiSeq 1500. TCRdb redid the processing of the public reads, applying fastp at Q25 and MiXCR, and retained in-frame beta chains. Entries that share a CDR3 protein sequence are merged under the most common genes and DNA. Within this sample are over 100,000 distinct CDR3 sequences, with roughly a tenth of them counted one time only. Around 33% of the sample rests with the top ten. Here is what the overall study found, with its caveats: The ex vivo response was dominated by HLA-C-restricted CMV-specific TCR beta clonotypes, which also provided the single most frequent clonotype in two of eight donors. In both this cohort and an independent roughly 350-donor cohort, the cumulative frequency of public TCR beta family members distinguished carriers of CMV infection plus the relevant HLA type.

V ends up 3 bases short and J 4 bases short, with an unmatched junction base count of 4. Including the terminal cysteine and phenylalanine, the CDR3 comprises 17 residues. CDR3 DNA only is kept here, 51 bases in frame from base 1. CDR1 is given as SEHNR and CDR2 as FQNEAQ, both from the germline V gene (reference sequence). The chain joins TRBV7-9 to TRBJ2-6; TRBD2 fits 12 bases in the junction. The TCR originated in a human donor in good health (CMV status not recorded). Some clones in this sample may be carry-over from other donors' samples. Sequencing was done on a sample of PBMCs, sequenced either directly or after in vitro stimulation (not recorded which). The CDR3 reads as follows: CASSFLAGGPGANVLTF. The sequenced DNA: TGTGCCAGCAGCTTTCTAGCGGGAGGGCCCGGGGCCAACGTCCTGACTTTC.